Listed below are T cell receptor beta chains from one sample, sequenced in a study of cytomegalovirus exposure and HLA in healthy donors. Assay: immunoSEQ multiplex PCR; the TCRdb copy retains only in-frame clones and omits some. The sample carries around 130,000 clones, around two thirds recorded once. Sequences were obtained from PBMCs. These receptors were collected from a human donor in good health. The CDR3 runs from the conserved cysteine through the conserved F or W. The order of the fields is D gene, J gene, clone size, V gene, CDR3 DNA, CDR3 protein. A D gene is named only where the DNA matches it firmly. Only part of the rows carry a size: once, few, many, or a class if the clone is expanded.

- | TRBJ1-5 | few | TRBV15 | TGTGCCACCAGCAGAGGGGCGGGGAGCAATCAGCCCCAGCATTTT | CATSRGAGSNQPQHF
TRBD1 | TRBJ1-1 | few | TRBV5-6 | TGTGCCAGCAGGCCGGGACAGAGGGACACTGAAGCTTTCTTT | CASRPGQRDTEAFF
- | TRBJ1-2 | - | TRBV4-1 | TGCGCCAGCAGCCAGGGCCTACAGGGCCCCACGGGCTACACCTTC | CASSQGLQGPTGYTF
TRBD2 | TRBJ2-2 | - | TRBV29-1 | TGCAGCGTTACGAGCGGGAGTCGCACCGGGGAGCTGTTTTTT | CSVTSGSRTGELFF
- | TRBJ1-2 | - | TRBV7-9 | TGTGCCAGCAGCTCCTTAGGGTTTAAAGGGGGTGGCTACACCTTC | CASSSLGFKGGGYTF
TRBD2 | TRBJ2-7 | - | TRBV6-8 | TGTGCCAGCAATAGGAGGCCTAGCGGGGGTACCTACGAGCAGTACTTC | CASNRRPSGGTYEQYF
TRBD1 | TRBJ2-5 | few | TRBV7-9 | TGTGCCAGCAGCCCCGGGACAGGGCGACAAGAGACCCAGTACTTC | CASSPGTGRQETQYF
TRBD2 | TRBJ2-7 | once | TRBV18 | TGTGCCAGCTCACAAACCGGGACTAGCGGATACGAGCAGTACTTC | CASSQTGTSGYEQYF
TRBD1 | TRBJ2-5 | - | TRBV28 | TGTGCCAGCAGCAGGGGGCCGAGCCAAGAGACCCAGTACTTC | CASSRGPSQETQYF
- | TRBJ1-5 | - | TRBV6-6 | TGTGCCAGCAGTACCAAACAGGGTTCTAGCAATCAGCCCCAGCATTTT | CASSTKQGSSNQPQHF
- | TRBJ1-5 | - | TRBV2 | TGTGCCAGCAGCGAAAGACAGTCTAATCAGCCCCAGCATTTT | CASSERQSNQPQHF
- | TRBJ2-3 | - | TRBV18 | TGTGCCAGCTCACCAATAGGGAGCGATACGCAGTATTTT | CASSPIGSDTQYF
- | TRBJ1-5 | few | TRBV5-6 | TGTGCCAGCAGCTTGGGGGGGCATCTTCAGCCCCAGCATTTT | CASSLGGHLQPQHF
TRBD2 | TRBJ2-1 | - | TRBV7-2 | TGTGCCAGCAGCTCCGGGGGGGCCACGTACAATGAGCAGTTCTTC | CASSSGGATYNEQFF
TRBD1 | TRBJ2-4 | few | TRBV11-2 | TGTGCCAGCAGCCCAGACAGGGCATTAGGCATTCAGTACTTC | CASSPDRALGIQYF
- | TRBJ2-1 | - | TRBV28 | TGTGCCAGCAGTGCCCCGGGGTTCGGCTCCTACAATGAGCAGTTCTTC | CASSAPGFGSYNEQFF
- | TRBJ1-4 | - | TRBV28 | TGTGCCAGCAGTTCCAGGGCCAGGGTTACGGGTGAAAAACTGTTTTTT | CASSSRARVTGEKLFF
- | TRBJ1-3 | - | TRBV4-2 | TGTGCCAGCAGCCAAGCTCCAGGGCCAAGTGGAAACACCATATATTTT | CASSQAPGPSGNTIYF
- | TRBJ1-4 | few | TRBV2 | TGTGCCAGCGCGACCGGGACTGTGTATGAAAAACTGTTTTTT | CASATGTVYEKLFF
TRBD2 | TRBJ2-1 | - | TRBV5-4 | TGTGCCAGCAGCTTGGCCGGGACTAGCGCAAACAATGAGCAGTTCTTC | CASSLAGTSANNEQFF
TRBD1 | TRBJ1-2 | few | TRBV30 | TGTGCCTGGATACGGGACAGGGGTTCCCAGAGCTATGGCTACACCTTC | CAWIRDRGSQSYGYTF
- | TRBJ1-1 | - | TRBV6-4 | TGTGCCAGCAGTCGGACAGTGAACACTGAAGCTTTCTTT | CASSRTVNTEAFF
TRBD2 | TRBJ2-5 | - | TRBV6-5 | TGTGCCAGCAGTTACACAGCGGGGGGGCCTGAGACCCAGTACTTC | CASSYTAGGPETQYF
TRBD1 | TRBJ2-1 | - | TRBV10-3 | TGTGCCATCAGTGAGGGGCAGGGGGTAAACAATGAGCAGTTCTTC | CAISEGQGVNNEQFF